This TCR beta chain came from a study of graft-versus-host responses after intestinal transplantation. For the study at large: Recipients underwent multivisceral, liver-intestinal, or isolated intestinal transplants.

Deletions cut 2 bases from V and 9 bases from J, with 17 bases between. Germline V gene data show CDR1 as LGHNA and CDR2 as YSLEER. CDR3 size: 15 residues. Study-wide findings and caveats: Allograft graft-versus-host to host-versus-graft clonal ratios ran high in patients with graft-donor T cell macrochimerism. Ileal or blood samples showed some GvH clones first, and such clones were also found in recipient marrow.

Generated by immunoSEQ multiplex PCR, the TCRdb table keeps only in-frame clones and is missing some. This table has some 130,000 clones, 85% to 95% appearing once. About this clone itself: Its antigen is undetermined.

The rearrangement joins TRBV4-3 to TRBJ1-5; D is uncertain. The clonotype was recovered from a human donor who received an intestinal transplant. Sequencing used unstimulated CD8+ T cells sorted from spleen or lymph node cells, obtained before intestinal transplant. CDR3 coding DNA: TGCGCCAGCAGCCAAAGGGCCGCGTCGATATGGCCCCAGCATTTT. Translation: CASSQRAASIWPQHF.